The rows below give T cell receptor beta chains drawn from one sample of a study of control samples from healthy donors and cancer patients. The data were produced by immunoSEQ multiplex PCR, yet TCRdb's version contains in-frame clones alone and is incomplete. The table has roughly 86,000 clones, 90% to 95% seen once; the top ten hold over 1.3%. The sequencing input was blood. The receptors shown here come from a young woman in good health. Both conserved end residues are part of each CDR3. D genes are given only for firm matches. Rows may omit the clone size; those that give it use once, few, many or a size class.

>.|.|TRBV9|TRBJ1-2
CASSVAPARAGYTF
TGTGCCAGCAGCGTAGCCCCAGCACGGGCCGGCTACACCTTC
>.|.|TRBV27|TRBJ1-6
CASSLITGSSYSPLHF
TGTGCCAGCAGTTTAATTACAGGGTCTTCTTATTCACCCCTCCACTTT
>.|.|TRBV6-4|TRBJ1-3
CASSEDSSGNTIYF
TGTGCCAGCAGCGAAGACAGCTCTGGAAACACCATATATTTT
>.|.|TRBV5-1|TRBJ1-1
CASSVDGAWTEAFF
TGCGCCAGCAGCGTGGACGGGGCTTGGACTGAAGCTTTCTTT
>TRBD2|.|TRBV9|TRBJ2-1
CASAASGGPYNEQFF
TGTGCCAGCGCCGCTAGCGGGGGGCCTTACAATGAGCAGTTCTTC
>.|few|TRBV18|TRBJ2-1
CASSPEGREQFF
TGTGCCAGCTCACCTGAGGGACGTGAGCAGTTCTTC
>TRBD2|.|TRBV7-9|TRBJ2-3
CASSLPLAGGTDTQYF
TGTGCCAGCAGCTTACCACTAGCGGGAGGTACAGATACGCAGTATTTT
>.|once|TRBV13|TRBJ2-3
CASSLSGDTQYF
TGTGCCAGCAGCTTATCGGGAGATACGCAGTATTTT
>.|.|TRBV5-6|TRBJ1-6
CASSLEDRAPNSPLHF
TGTGCCAGCAGCTTGGAGGATCGGGCCCCAAATTCACCCCTCCACTTT
>.|.|TRBV4-1|TRBJ1-4
CASSHTPGHIINEKLFF
TGCGCCAGCAGCCACACTCCGGGACACATTATTAATGAAAAACTGTTTTTT
>.|.|TRBV11-3|TRBJ1-3
CAPPWIGTIYF
TGTGCCCCTCCTTGGATTGGCACCATATATTTT
>TRBD1|.|TRBV5-1|TRBJ1-1
CASSLAGTGGFNTEAFF
TGCGCCAGCAGCTTGGCCGGGACAGGGGGCTTTAACACTGAAGCTTTCTTT
>.|.|TRBV19|TRBJ1-1
CASSIGGFLNTEAFF
TGTGCCAGTAGTATTGGAGGGTTCTTGAACACTGAAGCTTTCTTT
>.|.|TRBV27|TRBJ2-3
CASSLRSALGTQYF
TGTGCCAGCAGTCTCCGATCGGCCCTCGGTACGCAGTATTTT
>TRBD2|.|TRBV6-2/TRBV6-3|TRBJ2-2
CASSYTRLAGGQRELFF
TGTGCCAGCAGTTACACCCGACTAGCGGGGGGGCAAAGGGAGCTGTTTTTT
>.|once|TRBV19|TRBJ2-2
CASSKDKANTGELFF
TGTGCCAGTAGTAAGGACAAGGCGAACACCGGGGAGCTGTTTTTT
>.|.|TRBV2|TRBJ1-6
CASSDLSSNSPLHF
TGTGCCAGCAGTGATCTCTCCTCGAATTCACCCCTCCACTTT
>TRBD1|.|TRBV5-5|TRBJ1-2
CASSLTMTGTPSYGYTF
TGTGCCAGCAGCTTGACGATGACAGGGACTCCTAGCTATGGCTACACCTTC
>TRBD2|.|TRBV19|TRBJ2-5
CASSIGLAGEQYF
TGTGCCAGTAGTATCGGACTAGCGGGTGAGCAGTACTTC
>.|.|TRBV5-4|TRBJ1-1
CASSLRTGDTEAFF
TGTGCCAGCAGCTTAAGGACGGGGGACACTGAAGCTTTCTTT
>TRBD1|.|TRBV28|TRBJ1-2
CATPRNRGGGYTF
TGTGCCACCCCACGGAACAGGGGTGGCGGCTACACCTTC
>.|.|TRBV19|TRBJ1-5
CASRRVGNQPQHF
TGTGCCAGTAGAAGAGTTGGCAATCAGCCCCAGCATTTT
>TRBD1|.|TRBV2|TRBJ2-1
CASVRDRAGEQFF
TGTGCCAGCGTTCGAGACAGGGCGGGTGAGCAGTTCTTC
>TRBD1|.|TRBV4-1|TRBJ2-3
CASSLPRQGSTDTQYF
TGCGCCAGCAGCCTACCTAGACAGGGAAGCACAGATACGCAGTATTTT
>.|.|TRBV7-8|TRBJ1-5
CASSLRDSINQPQHF
TGTGCCAGCAGCTTAAGGGACTCAATCAATCAGCCCCAGCATTTT
>.|.|TRBV6-5|TRBJ1-4
CASSYSWAGINEKLFF
TGTGCCAGCAGTTACTCATGGGCAGGGATAAATGAAAAACTGTTTTTT
>.|.|TRBV20-1|TRBJ2-5
CSVGRQETQYF
TGCAGTGTAGGCAGGCAAGAGACCCAGTACTTC
>.|.|TRBV7-9|TRBJ1-1
CASSERTSTELAFF
TGTGCCAGCAGCGAACGGACGAGCACTGAATTGGCTTTCTTT
>.|.|TRBV19|TRBJ1-2
CASSILSREFGYTF
TGTGCCAGTAGTATACTTAGCAGGGAGTTTGGCTACACCTTC
>.|.|TRBV11-3|TRBJ2-7
CASSLAPGQGRNEQYF
TGTGCCAGCAGCTTAGCCCCGGGGCAGGGTAGGAACGAGCAGTACTTC
>TRBD1|.|TRBV19|TRBJ1-5
CASAARDRDNQPQHF
TGTGCCAGTGCCGCCCGGGACAGGGATAATCAGCCCCAGCATTTT
>.|.|TRBV24-1|TRBJ2-6
CATSDLWGTPEVPSGANVLTF
TGTGCTACCAGTGATTTATGGGGTACCCCCGAGGTGCCCTCTGGGGCCAACGTCCTGACTTTC
>.|once|TRBV28|TRBJ2-7
CASSVPGLSSYEQYF
TGTGCCAGCAGTGTACCGGGTCTTTCCTCCTACGAGCAGTACTTC
>TRBD1|.|TRBV7-9|TRBJ1-2
CASSLVGQVGRYGYTF
TGTGCCAGCAGCTTAGTCGGACAGGTGGGAAGATATGGCTACACCTTC
>.|.|TRBV6-1|TRBJ1-5
CASSEIPGQANQPQHF
TGTGCCAGCAGTGAAATCCCGGGACAAGCCAATCAGCCCCAGCATTTT
>TRBD1|.|TRBV6-4|TRBJ1-5
CASSNNRGYHQPQHF
TGTGCCAGCAGTAATAACAGGGGCTATCATCAGCCCCAGCATTTT
>.|once|TRBV5-1|TRBJ1-3
CASRQYVSGNTIYF
TGCGCCAGCAGGCAGTATGTCTCTGGAAACACCATATATTTT
>TRBD1|.|TRBV2|TRBJ2-2
CASSKTGGIGELFF
TGTGCCAGCAGTAAAACAGGGGGGATCGGGGAGCTGTTTTTT
>TRBD2|.|TRBV24-1|TRBJ2-1
CATSDAGLAGGHPYNEQFF
TGTGCCACCAGTGACGCCGGACTAGCGGGAGGGCACCCCTACAATGAGCAGTTCTTC
>.|.|TRBV5-4|TRBJ2-7
CASSLESSEQYF
TGTGCCAGCAGCTTGGAGAGTTCCGAGCAGTACTTC
>.|.|TRBV19|TRBJ2-2
CASSNSPENTGELFF
TGTGCCAGTAGTAATTCGCCCGAGAACACCGGGGAGCTGTTTTTT
>.|.|TRBV19|TRBJ1-4
CTSSMRRANEKLFF
TGTACCAGTAGTATGAGGAGGGCTAATGAAAAACTGTTTTTT
>.|.|TRBV28|TRBJ1-2
CASSLSSGGSLGYTF
TGTGCCAGCAGTTTATCGTCGGGGGGCTCGCTTGGCTACACCTTC
>.|.|TRBV5-4|TRBJ2-3
CASRGPRGGLTDTQYF
TGTGCCAGCAGGGGCCCGAGGGGGGGCCTCACAGATACGCAGTATTTT
>.|.|TRBV13|TRBJ1-1
CASSLEGEGAEAFF
TGTGCCAGCAGCCTGGAAGGGGAAGGCGCTGAAGCTTTCTTT